The clone carrying this T cell receptor beta chain occurred once. What it binds is not known. The data derive from a study of T cell responses to AZD1222 COVID-19 vaccine. TCRdb's table, derived via immunoSEQ multiplex PCR, lists solely in-frame clones and lacks some. Seen here are about 110,000 clones, approximately 92% observed once, and the top ten hold more than 2%. Germline V gene data show CDR1 as SQVTM and CDR2 as ANQGSEA. Trimming removed 1 base from V and 5 bases from J, with 9 bases in between. The length of the CDR3 is 13 residues. Whole-study results and caveats: Nearly half of spike-specific TCRs reportedly go after variant regions that carry no mutations. Only a handful of AZD1222 recipients, roughly six in all, had baseline seropositivity. Samples come after the peak T cell response, not at day 14.

Timing groups of about 4 and about 12 weeks for second doses were pooled. Material: peripheral blood, obtained 28 days after the second AZD1222 dose. This clonotype was obtained from an adult who received the AZD1222 COVID-19 vaccine. The rearrangement joins TRBV29-1 to TRBJ2-1; no definite D call. The CDR3 region is CSVEGGYNNEQFF. In DNA, the CDR3 is TGCAGCGTTGAAGGAGGATACAACAATGAGCAGTTCTTC.